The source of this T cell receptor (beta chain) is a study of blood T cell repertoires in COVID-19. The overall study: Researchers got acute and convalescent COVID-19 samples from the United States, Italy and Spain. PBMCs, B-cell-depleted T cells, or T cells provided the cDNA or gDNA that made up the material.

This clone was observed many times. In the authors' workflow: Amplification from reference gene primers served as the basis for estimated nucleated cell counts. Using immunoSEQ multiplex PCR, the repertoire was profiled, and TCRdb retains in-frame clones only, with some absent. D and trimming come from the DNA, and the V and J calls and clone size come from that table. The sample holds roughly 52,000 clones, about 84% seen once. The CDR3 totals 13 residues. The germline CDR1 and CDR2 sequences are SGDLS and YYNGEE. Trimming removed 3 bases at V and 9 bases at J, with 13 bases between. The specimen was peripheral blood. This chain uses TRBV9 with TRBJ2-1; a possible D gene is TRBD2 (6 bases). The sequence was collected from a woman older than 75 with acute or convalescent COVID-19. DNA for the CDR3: TGTGCCAGCAGCGGCGGGGCGGTGGGTGAGCAGTTCTTC. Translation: CASSGGAVGEQFF.